Listed below are T cell receptor beta chains from one sample, sequenced in a study of blood T cell repertoires in COVID-19. This table comes from immunoSEQ multiplex PCR, and its TCRdb copy is limited to in-frame clones, with some not included. The table has about 480,000 clones, around 88% seen once. Specimen: peripheral blood. The origin of the receptors is a woman in her forties or fifties with COVID-19, enrolled during active disease. Each CDR3 is given with its conserved first and last residue. The order of the fields is V gene, J gene, CDR3 protein.

TRBV12-3/TRBV12-4,TRBJ1-3,CASSFTGNTIYF
TRBV5-1,TRBJ1-6,CASSASTGGISPLHF
TRBV24-1,TRBJ2-3,CATSDPGAGGAQYF
TRBV12-3/TRBV12-4,TRBJ2-7,CASSPSGPYEQYF
TRBV18,TRBJ1-4,CASSSPIRQAIRSNEKLFF
TRBV24-1,TRBJ1-5,CATSRGTGQPQHF
TRBV11-2,TRBJ2-5,CASNFYVAGAPQETQYF
TRBV5-1,TRBJ2-2,CASSLVWANTGELFF
TRBV19,TRBJ1-2,CASSGRLTTGGRYGYTF
TRBV30,TRBJ2-5,CAWSVLGKSYQETQYF
TRBV12-3/TRBV12-4,TRBJ1-1,CASSLSTEAFF
TRBV28,TRBJ2-7,CASSQSYYEQYF
TRBV4-2,TRBJ1-1,CASSRTGGVDPEAFF
TRBV9,TRBJ2-2,CASSPTGSGWDTGELFF
TRBV9,TRBJ2-7,CASSVSGQTYEQYF
TRBV19,TRBJ2-1,CASSIDRGGGDEQFF
TRBV2,TRBJ1-2,CASSGSGTYGYTF
TRBV10-3,TRBJ1-1,CATRQGTTEAFF
TRBV3-1/TRBV3-2,TRBJ2-2,CASSHPRRGGLGELFF
TRBV28,TRBJ1-2,CASSSIDSRDYGYTF
TRBV24-1,TRBJ1-2,CATRGDDYGYTF
TRBV7-3,TRBJ1-6,CASSSTGGGSPLHF
TRBV5-1,TRBJ2-1,CASSLKQGVWNEQFF
TRBV11-2,TRBJ1-2,CASSPRTGWGYGYTF
TRBV7-9,TRBJ2-2,CASSLAGGGNTGELFF
TRBV5-4,TRBJ2-3,CASSLDAGGMMDTQYF
TRBV29-1,TRBJ1-1,CSVRRGAGTEAFF
TRBV5-1,TRBJ2-1,CASSPRGAGGPAEQFF
TRBV5-1,TRBJ1-1,CASSTDRVKNTEAFF
TRBV19,TRBJ1-1,CASSTRQGSEAFF
TRBV2,TRBJ2-3,CASSELRGDSTDTQYF
TRBV28,TRBJ1-2,CASAPGGLSYGYTF
TRBV6-5,TRBJ2-5,CASSLEAQPQETQYF
TRBV10-3,TRBJ1-6,CAISEREGAYNSPLHF
TRBV6-6,TRBJ1-4,CASTQDEKLFF
TRBV5-6,TRBJ1-1,CASSLLMGLLGPEAFF
TRBV2,TRBJ2-3,CASRASGGTDTQYF
TRBV12-3/TRBV12-4,TRBJ1-1,CASSLEGAQTFF
TRBV11-3,TRBJ2-7,CASSLESSYEQYF
TRBV20-1,TRBJ1-2,CSASHRERYGYTF
TRBV6-5,TRBJ1-5,CASRGTGGQPQHF
TRBV5-5,TRBJ1-1,CASSSRFAQGGMNTEAFF
TRBV14,TRBJ1-5,CASSFRGTSNQPQHF
TRBV3-1/TRBV3-2,TRBJ1-5,CASSQNLGGMVGQPQHF